The rows below give T cell receptor beta chains drawn from one sample of a study of PD-L1 blockade in urothelial cancer. Assay used: immunoSEQ multiplex PCR; TCRdb lists only in-frame clones, some missing. The sample lists tens of thousands of clones, roughly 82% occurring once. Sequences were derived from PBMCs, sampled around atezolizumab (anti-PD-L1) treatment. These receptors all come from a man aged 55-75 years with urothelial cancer. CDR3s include the opening cysteine and the closing phenylalanine or tryptophan.

j_call: TRBJ1-6; v_call: TRBV6-1; cdr3_aa: CASSELGGSPLHF
j_call: TRBJ2-5; v_call: TRBV5-1; cdr3_aa: CASSLLAGNQETQYF
j_call: TRBJ2-3; v_call: TRBV19; cdr3_aa: CATQSGQGDYTQYF
j_call: TRBJ1-2; v_call: TRBV28; cdr3_aa: CASSLVTGLDNYGYTF
j_call: TRBJ1-2; v_call: TRBV29-1; cdr3_aa: CSVEDTPGANYGYTF
j_call: TRBJ2-1; v_call: TRBV7-7; cdr3_aa: CASSDGQGNYNEQFF
j_call: TRBJ1-1; v_call: TRBV29-1; cdr3_aa: CSVSDRAIMNTEAFF
j_call: TRBJ1-2; v_call: TRBV6-6; cdr3_aa: CASRYQEGNYGYTF
j_call: TRBJ2-3; v_call: TRBV5-5; cdr3_aa: CASSTGTDSTDTQYF
j_call: TRBJ2-7; v_call: TRBV5-5; cdr3_aa: CASSLVQYQYEQYF
j_call: TRBJ1-5; v_call: TRBV28; cdr3_aa: CASAWEVNQPQHF
j_call: TRBJ1-2; v_call: TRBV7-8; cdr3_aa: CASSFSGVDYGYTF
j_call: TRBJ2-7; v_call: TRBV5-6; cdr3_aa: CASSLAEGARQYF
j_call: TRBJ2-5; v_call: TRBV7-9; cdr3_aa: CASSLGLAGLETQYF
j_call: TRBJ1-5; v_call: TRBV11-2; cdr3_aa: CASSRGIGGNQPQHF
j_call: TRBJ2-5; v_call: TRBV7-2; cdr3_aa: CASSRGGAGETQYF
j_call: TRBJ2-7; v_call: TRBV11-2; cdr3_aa: CAIGSAGQYF
j_call: TRBJ1-2; v_call: TRBV10-1; cdr3_aa: CASSESINAGKNYGYTF
j_call: TRBJ2-7; v_call: TRBV25-1; cdr3_aa: CASSANDKSSYEQYF
j_call: TRBJ2-7; v_call: TRBV15; cdr3_aa: CATSRVGQEQYF
j_call: TRBJ2-4; v_call: TRBV19; cdr3_aa: CASQAATSGVIDIQYF
j_call: TRBJ2-5; v_call: TRBV5-1; cdr3_aa: CASSLGLGGGHGTQYF
j_call: TRBJ2-3; v_call: TRBV5-1; cdr3_aa: CASSSRTVGTDTQYF
j_call: TRBJ2-7; v_call: TRBV2; cdr3_aa: CASSDNGGEQYF
j_call: TRBJ1-1; v_call: TRBV6-1; cdr3_aa: CASSRQGPEAFF
j_call: TRBJ1-1; v_call: TRBV28; cdr3_aa: CASSLDSKEAFF
j_call: TRBJ2-6; v_call: TRBV6-5; cdr3_aa: CASSAGAGANVLTF
j_call: TRBJ2-1; v_call: TRBV7-8; cdr3_aa: CASSVSRVGSYNEQFF
j_call: TRBJ1-3; v_call: TRBV2; cdr3_aa: CASSLDGGSGNTIYF
j_call: TRBJ2-3; v_call: TRBV15; cdr3_aa: CATSREGLTDTQYF
j_call: TRBJ2-7; v_call: TRBV19; cdr3_aa: CASSTGQLSYEQYF